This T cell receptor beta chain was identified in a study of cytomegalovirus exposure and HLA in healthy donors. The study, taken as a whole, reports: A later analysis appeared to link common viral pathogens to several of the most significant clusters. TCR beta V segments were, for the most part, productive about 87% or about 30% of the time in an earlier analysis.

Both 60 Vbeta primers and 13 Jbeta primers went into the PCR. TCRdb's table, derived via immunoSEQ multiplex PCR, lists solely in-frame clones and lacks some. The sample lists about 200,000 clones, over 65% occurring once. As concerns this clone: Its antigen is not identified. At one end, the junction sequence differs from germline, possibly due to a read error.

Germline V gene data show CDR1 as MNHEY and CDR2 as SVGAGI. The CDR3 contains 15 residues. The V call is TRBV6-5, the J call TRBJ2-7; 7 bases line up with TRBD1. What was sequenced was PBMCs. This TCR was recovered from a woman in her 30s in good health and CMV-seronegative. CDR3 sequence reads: CASRTGQAASHEQYF. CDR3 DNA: TGTGCCAGCAGAACAGGACAGGCCGCCTCCCACGAGCAGTACTTC.